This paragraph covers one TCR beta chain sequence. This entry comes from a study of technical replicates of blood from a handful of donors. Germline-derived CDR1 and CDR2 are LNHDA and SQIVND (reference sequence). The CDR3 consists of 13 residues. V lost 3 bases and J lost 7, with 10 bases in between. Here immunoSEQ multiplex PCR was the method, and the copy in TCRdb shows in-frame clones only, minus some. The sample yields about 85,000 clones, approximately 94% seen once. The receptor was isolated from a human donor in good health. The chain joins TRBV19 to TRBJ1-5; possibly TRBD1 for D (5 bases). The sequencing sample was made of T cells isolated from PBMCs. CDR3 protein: CASSIGGEQPQHF. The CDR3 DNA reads TGTGCCAGTAGTATCGGGGGAGAACAGCCCCAGCATTTT.